A selection of T cell receptor beta chains follows, all from one sample in a study of early T cells in non-severe SARS-CoV-2 infection. Each CDR3 protein gets one entry after TCRdb re-called the 5' RACE reads with MiXCR. Of 40,000 or so distinct CDR3 sequences detected, about 8% appear once; the ten largest clones hold around 12%. The material was whole blood, obtained at baseline. These receptors originate from an adult who was a healthcare worker with PCR-confirmed SARS-CoV-2 infection or an uninfected control (not recorded which). The CDR3 runs from the conserved cysteine through the conserved F or W. A D gene is named only where the DNA matches it firmly. Not every row has a clone size; where given, it reads once, few, many or a size class.

abundance: few; d_gene: -; j_gene: TRBJ2-3; v_gene: TRBV11-2; CDR3nt: TGTGCCAGCAGCCCCCAGGGAAGCACAGATACGCAGTATTTT; CDR3aa: CASSPQGSTDTQYF
abundance: -; d_gene: TRBD1; j_gene: TRBJ2-2; v_gene: TRBV7-2; CDR3nt: TGTGCCAGCAGAGAAAAGGGGGCCGGCACCGGGGAGCTGTTTTTT; CDR3aa: CASREKGAGTGELFF
abundance: -; d_gene: TRBD1; j_gene: TRBJ1-1; v_gene: TRBV28; CDR3nt: TGTGCCAGCAGTTTTACACAGGGGGCGTCGGAAGCTTTCTTT; CDR3aa: CASSFTQGASEAFF
abundance: -; d_gene: -; j_gene: TRBJ2-7; v_gene: TRBV7-2; CDR3nt: TGTGCCAGCAGCTTACACTCCTACGAGCAGTACTTC; CDR3aa: CASSLHSYEQYF
abundance: few; d_gene: -; j_gene: TRBJ2-3; v_gene: TRBV6-6; CDR3nt: TGTGCCAGCAGTCGGAAGAGGGGCGATACGCAGTATTTT; CDR3aa: CASSRKRGDTQYF
abundance: -; d_gene: TRBD1; j_gene: TRBJ2-7; v_gene: TRBV7-2; CDR3nt: TGTGCCAGCAGCTTGGGACAGGTTACCTACGAGCAGTACTTC; CDR3aa: CASSLGQVTYEQYF
abundance: -; d_gene: TRBD1; j_gene: TRBJ1-5; v_gene: TRBV27; CDR3nt: TGTGCCAGCAGTGCCGGGACAGGGTATCAGCCCCAGCATTTT; CDR3aa: CASSAGTGYQPQHF
abundance: many; d_gene: TRBD1; j_gene: TRBJ2-5; v_gene: TRBV7-6; CDR3nt: TGTGCCAGCAGCCAGTGGACAGGGCGAGGAGAGACCCAGTACTTC; CDR3aa: CASSQWTGRGETQYF
abundance: -; d_gene: -; j_gene: TRBJ1-3; v_gene: TRBV7-9; CDR3nt: TGTGCCAGCAGCTTAGCTTTCGACAGGACTGGAAACACCATATATTTT; CDR3aa: CASSLAFDRTGNTIYF
abundance: many; d_gene: TRBD2; j_gene: TRBJ2-1; v_gene: TRBV2; CDR3nt: TGTGCCAGCACGACTAGCGGGGCCCCTGGTGGTGAGCAGTTCTTC; CDR3aa: CASTTSGAPGGEQFF
abundance: -; d_gene: -; j_gene: TRBJ1-1; v_gene: TRBV27; CDR3nt: TGTGCCAGCAGTTTAACTCCCCCGACGTTGAACACTGAAGCTTTCTTT; CDR3aa: CASSLTPPTLNTEAFF
abundance: -; d_gene: TRBD2; j_gene: TRBJ2-7; v_gene: TRBV7-2; CDR3nt: TGTGCCAGCAGCTCTGGGACTAGCCGTTTCTCCGAGCAGTACTTC; CDR3aa: CASSSGTSRFSEQYF
abundance: many; d_gene: TRBD1; j_gene: TRBJ2-3; v_gene: TRBV11-2; CDR3nt: TGTGCCAGCACCCAGGGACAGAACACAGATACGCAGTATTTT; CDR3aa: CASTQGQNTDTQYF
abundance: many; d_gene: TRBD1; j_gene: TRBJ2-7; v_gene: TRBV27; CDR3nt: TGTGCCAGCAGTTTGACTCCGGGACAGGGGGGTCACGAGCAGTACTTC; CDR3aa: CASSLTPGQGGHEQYF
abundance: -; d_gene: -; j_gene: TRBJ2-2; v_gene: TRBV11-1; CDR3nt: TGTGCCAGCAGCCGGAAGGGTAACACCGGGGAGCTGTTTTTT; CDR3aa: CASSRKGNTGELFF
abundance: few; d_gene: -; j_gene: TRBJ2-2; v_gene: TRBV27; CDR3nt: TGTGCCAGCAGTTTATCCCCAGGGTCCACCGGGGAGCTGTTTTTT; CDR3aa: CASSLSPGSTGELFF
abundance: many; d_gene: -; j_gene: TRBJ2-4; v_gene: TRBV5-6; CDR3nt: TGTGCCAGCAGCTTGAGTGGCGTGGGAAACATTCAGTACTTC; CDR3aa: CASSLSGVGNIQYF
abundance: many; d_gene: -; j_gene: TRBJ2-7; v_gene: TRBV5-1; CDR3nt: TGCGCCAGCAGCTTTCACTACGACGGGACCTACGAGCAGTACTTC; CDR3aa: CASSFHYDGTYEQYF
abundance: few; d_gene: -; j_gene: TRBJ1-1; v_gene: TRBV6-6; CDR3nt: TGTGCCAGCACCGCAAGCCCAGGGACGCAGCACACTGAAGCTTTCTTT; CDR3aa: CASTASPGTQHTEAFF
abundance: -; d_gene: TRBD2; j_gene: TRBJ2-1; v_gene: TRBV29-1; CDR3nt: TGCAGCGTCAATGGCGGGGGGGTTTCCTACAATGAGCAGTTCTTC; CDR3aa: CSVNGGGVSYNEQFF
abundance: few; d_gene: -; j_gene: TRBJ2-4; v_gene: TRBV20-1; CDR3nt: TGCAGTGCTAGAGCGGCAGGGGTCAGCATTCAGTACTTC; CDR3aa: CSARAAGVSIQYF
abundance: -; d_gene: TRBD1; j_gene: TRBJ1-1; v_gene: TRBV20-1; CDR3nt: TGCAGTGCTAGAGATCCAGGACAGGGAGTTTTCGGCGCTGAAGCTTTCTTT; CDR3aa: CSARDPGQGVFGAEAFF
abundance: many; d_gene: TRBD2; j_gene: TRBJ2-7; v_gene: TRBV5-1; CDR3nt: TGCGCCAGCAGCCACGGACTAGCAAGGGACGAGCAGTACTTC; CDR3aa: CASSHGLARDEQYF
abundance: many; d_gene: -; j_gene: TRBJ2-5; v_gene: TRBV25-1; CDR3nt: TGTGCCAGCAGTGACGGGGCCCAAGAGACCCAGTACTTC; CDR3aa: CASSDGAQETQYF
abundance: few; d_gene: -; j_gene: TRBJ1-1; v_gene: TRBV12-3/TRBV12-4; CDR3nt: TGTGCCAGCAGGCTTACAAAGAACACTGAAGCTTTCTTT; CDR3aa: CASRLTKNTEAFF
abundance: many; d_gene: -; j_gene: TRBJ2-1; v_gene: TRBV20-1; CDR3nt: TGCAGTGCTAGCGATAGCGGTTCTCCCTACAATGAGCAGTTCTTC; CDR3aa: CSASDSGSPYNEQFF
abundance: many; d_gene: -; j_gene: TRBJ1-2; v_gene: TRBV6-1; CDR3nt: TGTGCCAGCAGTGAAGGGGGGCTCGGAGGCTACACCTTC; CDR3aa: CASSEGGLGGYTF
abundance: few; d_gene: -; j_gene: TRBJ2-1; v_gene: TRBV7-9; CDR3nt: TGTGCCAGCAGCTATAGCTCGGGACATCTTCAGAATGAGCAGTTCTTC; CDR3aa: CASSYSSGHLQNEQFF
abundance: few; d_gene: -; j_gene: TRBJ2-5; v_gene: TRBV20-1; CDR3nt: TGCAGTGCTAGTGGGGACACGTCCGAAGAGACCCAGTACTTC; CDR3aa: CSASGDTSEETQYF
abundance: few; d_gene: -; j_gene: TRBJ2-7; v_gene: TRBV7-9; CDR3nt: TGTGCCAGCAGCTTAGCGCTAACAGGGAACTACGAGCAGTACTTC; CDR3aa: CASSLALTGNYEQYF
abundance: many; d_gene: TRBD1; j_gene: TRBJ1-6; v_gene: TRBV27; CDR3nt: TGTGCCAGCAGTTTAGCGGGACAGGGTTTTTCACCCCTCCACTTT; CDR3aa: CASSLAGQGFSPLHF
abundance: many; d_gene: -; j_gene: TRBJ2-6; v_gene: TRBV6-6; CDR3nt: TGTGCCAGCACGCGAGGCGATTCAGGGGCCAACGTCCTGACTTTC; CDR3aa: CASTRGDSGANVLTF
abundance: -; d_gene: -; j_gene: TRBJ1-1; v_gene: TRBV30; CDR3nt: TGTGCCGGAATGACGGCGAACACTGAAGCTTTCTTT; CDR3aa: CAGMTANTEAFF
abundance: many; d_gene: -; j_gene: TRBJ2-7; v_gene: TRBV12-3/TRBV12-4; CDR3nt: TGTGCCAGCAGTTCCTACCGGGACACCGACTCCTACGAGCAGTACTTC; CDR3aa: CASSSYRDTDSYEQYF
abundance: few; d_gene: -; j_gene: TRBJ2-1; v_gene: TRBV7-2; CDR3nt: TGTGCCAGCAGCTCGAGTGCTAGTTCAGGTTCGGGTGAGCAGTTCTTC; CDR3aa: CASSSSASSGSGEQFF
abundance: many; d_gene: -; j_gene: TRBJ2-1; v_gene: TRBV19; CDR3nt: TGTGCCAGTACAGCCAACAATGAGCAGTTCTTC; CDR3aa: CASTANNEQFF
abundance: few; d_gene: -; j_gene: TRBJ1-5; v_gene: TRBV19; CDR3nt: TGTGCCAGTAGCCAAGGGGCGCTCGAAAATCAGCCCCAGCATTTT; CDR3aa: CASSQGALENQPQHF
abundance: many; d_gene: TRBD1; j_gene: TRBJ2-5; v_gene: TRBV7-7; CDR3nt: TGTGCCAGCAGCTCGATGGACAGGGAAGAGACCCAGTACTTC; CDR3aa: CASSSMDREETQYF
abundance: -; d_gene: -; j_gene: TRBJ2-1; v_gene: TRBV13; CDR3nt: TGTGCCAGCAGCTTAGGCCGGTCAAGCTATGAGCAGTTCTTC; CDR3aa: CASSLGRSSYEQFF
abundance: -; d_gene: -; j_gene: TRBJ1-6; v_gene: TRBV30; CDR3nt: TGTGCCTGGAGTTCGGACAGCTATAATTCACCCCTCCACTTT; CDR3aa: CAWSSDSYNSPLHF
abundance: few; d_gene: -; j_gene: TRBJ2-1; v_gene: TRBV12-3/TRBV12-4; CDR3nt: TGTGCCAGCATTGATCGGACTATCAATGAGCAGTTCTTC; CDR3aa: CASIDRTINEQFF
abundance: many; d_gene: TRBD1; j_gene: TRBJ1-2; v_gene: TRBV7-8; CDR3nt: TGTGCCAGCAGCTTAGGGGCGCTCCGGACAGGGAAGGATGGCTACACCTTC; CDR3aa: CASSLGALRTGKDGYTF
abundance: -; d_gene: -; j_gene: TRBJ1-6; v_gene: TRBV9; CDR3nt: TGTGCCAGCAGCGAAACCGGGACTAAAAATTCACCCCTCCACTTT; CDR3aa: CASSETGTKNSPLHF
abundance: -; d_gene: -; j_gene: TRBJ1-4; v_gene: TRBV7-6; CDR3nt: TGTGCCAGCAGCCTGAAGGGGGTTGATAAAAAACTGTTTTTT; CDR3aa: CASSLKGVDKKLFF
abundance: few; d_gene: -; j_gene: TRBJ2-5; v_gene: TRBV18; CDR3nt: TGTGCCAGCTCACCTTCGACAGTTCAAGAGACCCAGTACTTC; CDR3aa: CASSPSTVQETQYF
abundance: -; d_gene: -; j_gene: TRBJ2-3; v_gene: TRBV5-1; CDR3nt: TGCGCCAGCAGCTTGGTGGATACGCAGTATTTT; CDR3aa: CASSLVDTQYF
abundance: -; d_gene: TRBD1; j_gene: TRBJ1-2; v_gene: TRBV20-1; CDR3nt: TGCAGTGCCGGGACAGGGGGGCCCTATGGCTACACCTTC; CDR3aa: CSAGTGGPYGYTF
abundance: few; d_gene: -; j_gene: TRBJ2-7; v_gene: TRBV18; CDR3nt: TGTGCCAGCTCACCCACTCGGTCCTACGAGCAGTACTTC; CDR3aa: CASSPTRSYEQYF
abundance: few; d_gene: TRBD1; j_gene: TRBJ2-7; v_gene: TRBV4-1; CDR3nt: TGCGCCAGCAGCCAGCCGGGACAGGGGGCCTACGAGCAGTACTTC; CDR3aa: CASSQPGQGAYEQYF
abundance: -; d_gene: TRBD1; j_gene: TRBJ2-5; v_gene: TRBV5-1; CDR3nt: TGCGCCAGCAGCCATACAGGGGTAGAGACCCAGTACTTC; CDR3aa: CASSHTGVETQYF
abundance: -; d_gene: TRBD1; j_gene: TRBJ2-2; v_gene: TRBV7-6; CDR3nt: TGTGCCAGCAGCTCCCTAGGACAGGGGACCACCGGGGAGCTGTTTTTT; CDR3aa: CASSSLGQGTTGELFF
abundance: -; d_gene: TRBD1; j_gene: TRBJ1-1; v_gene: TRBV25-1; CDR3nt: TGTGCCAGCAGTGAACCGGGACAGGCAGGGGCTGAAGCTTTCTTT; CDR3aa: CASSEPGQAGAEAFF
abundance: many; d_gene: TRBD2; j_gene: TRBJ2-3; v_gene: TRBV3-1; CDR3nt: TGTGCCAGCAGCCTACCGGGACTAGCGGGGTTTCATACGCAGTATTTT; CDR3aa: CASSLPGLAGFHTQYF
abundance: many; d_gene: -; j_gene: TRBJ2-5; v_gene: TRBV20-1; CDR3nt: TGCAGTGCTAGAGATTTCCAGGGACAAGAGACCCAGTACTTC; CDR3aa: CSARDFQGQETQYF
abundance: few; d_gene: -; j_gene: TRBJ2-7; v_gene: TRBV4-3; CDR3nt: TGCGCCAGCAGCCAAGATCTCGCGGGACAGAGTTACGAGCAGTACTTC; CDR3aa: CASSQDLAGQSYEQYF
abundance: medium-sized; d_gene: -; j_gene: TRBJ2-5; v_gene: TRBV7-6; CDR3nt: TGTGCCAGCAGCTCTGAAGGGACCCAGTACTTC; CDR3aa: CASSSEGTQYF
abundance: -; d_gene: -; j_gene: TRBJ2-1; v_gene: TRBV6-5; CDR3nt: TGTGCCAGCAGCAGGGACGGTAACAATGAGCAGTTCTTC; CDR3aa: CASSRDGNNEQFF
abundance: few; d_gene: -; j_gene: TRBJ1-6; v_gene: TRBV11-2; CDR3nt: TGTGCCAGCAGCTTAGATAGTTTTAACACCAGGAACTCACCCCTCCACTTT; CDR3aa: CASSLDSFNTRNSPLHF
abundance: many; d_gene: TRBD1; j_gene: TRBJ2-7; v_gene: TRBV12-3/TRBV12-4; CDR3nt: TGTGCCAGCAGCCGCAGGGGGCTAGGGAGCGAGCAGTACTTC; CDR3aa: CASSRRGLGSEQYF